This entry features one TCR beta chain sequence. V was clipped by 0 bases and J by 2 bases, with 13 bases between them. The germline V gene has CDR1 SGHKS and CDR2 YYEKEE (reference sequence). The CDR3 length is 16 residues. Via MiXCR, TCRdb re-called the 5' RACE reads, giving one row per CDR3 protein. The data contain over 85,000 distinct CDR3 sequences, approximately 8.4% of them singletons. This sample is drawn from a study of T cells after yellow fever vaccination. Study conclusions and caveats: In FACS-sorted repertoires, abundant clonotypes from the bulk population could appear as contaminants. It was the secondary response that reached its peak faster, day 5 versus 15, but it was weaker.

The receptor was isolated from a man aged 18 to 30 who received the YFV17D yellow fever vaccine. The material sequenced was CD8+ T cells not binding an NS4B(214-222) dextramer, sorted from PBMCs, taken around 15 days after the first yellow fever vaccination. The V call is TRBV5-5, the J call TRBJ2-3, with D possibly TRBD2 on 5 matching bases. CDR3 sequence reads: CASSLEADFVTDTQYF. Here the CDR3 DNA reads TGTGCCAGCAGCTTGGAGGCGGACTTCGTCACAGATACGCAGTATTTT.